The 30 T cell receptor delta chains below were found in one sample sequenced in a study of γδ T cells in repeated Plasmodium falciparum infection (TCRdb year 2021). Vgamma9/Vdelta2+ and Vdelta2-negative gammadelta T cell populations were flow-sorted from peripheral blood mononuclear cells for bulk TCR repertoire analysis. Library creation used multiplex PCR. Sequenced using an Illumina MiSeq. Clone calls in TCRdb were regenerated from the public reads with CATT, after which identical DNA sequences shared one row. The sample table lists 85,000 to 90,000 delta-chain clones, roughly 1.4% of them with a count of one. 9% of the sample goes to the ten largest clones. The sequenced sample was gamma-delta T cells from blood. These receptors were taken from a pool of human donors (malaria-infected and uninfected, not separated).

This clone was counted a few times. It differs at one base from a far larger clone, so likely a read error. This sample includes further DNA sequences coding for the same CDR3. V gene TRDV1 combines with J gene TRDJ1; 9 bases agree with TRDD2. TCRdb is silent on the J gene; assignment here came from matching the DNA to germline. The CDR3 extends over 22 amino acids. Germline assignment: CDR1 TSWWSYY and CDR2 QGS. DNA of the CDR3: TGCGCTCTTGGGGAACTACCCCTTCCTACGTCTGTCTGTCCATTTAACTCCGATAAACTCATCTTT. It translates to CALGELPLPTSVCPFNSDKLIF.

In regard to this clone: The translation of this DNA and the TCRdb protein of a much larger clone differ at residue 11, probably owing to a read error; the protein shown here is translated from the DNA. The chain employs TRDV2 and TRDJ1; TRDD3 agrees at 10 bases. There are 16 residues in the CDR3. Germline CDR1 reads GEAIGNYY; CDR2 reads EKD. V shed 0 bases, J shed 4 bases, and the junction held 7 bases outside the gene matches. The chain's CDR3 is CACDTVGDTPIDKLIF. As DNA, the CDR3 is TGTGCCTGTGACACCGTGGGGGATACCCCCATCGATAAACTCATCTTT.

Concerning this clone itself: TCRdb's protein for this DNA is that of a much larger clone and differs from the translation at residue 6, likely a read error; the protein shown is the DNA translation. The V gene is TRDV3, the J gene TRDJ1; 9 bases line up with TRDD3. Here the J gene came from matching the DNA to germline, since TCRdb omits it. The length of the CDR3 is 21 residues. Per the germline V gene, CDR1 is TVYSNPD and CDR2 is GDNSRS (reference sequence). The J segment lost 0 bases and the V segment lost 3 bases, leaving 26 bases of the junction unmatched. The DNA of the CDR3 is TGTGCCTTCCCTGATATCCTACTGGGGGACCCAAATCACTCGTACACCGATAAACTCATCTTT. Translating it yields CAFPDILLGDPNHSYTDKLIF.

Only a few counts were recorded for this clone. The protein recorded in TCRdb matches a much larger clone and deviates from this DNA's translation at residue 11, suggesting a read error; the protein here is obtained by translating the DNA. V is TRDV2 and J is TRDJ1, with D hard to call. TCRdb lists no J gene, so it was determined here by aligning the DNA to germline. Between the trimmed V and J ends, which lost 3 bases and 3 bases, there was a span of 19 bases. CDR1 is GEAIGNYY and CDR2 is EKD in the germline V gene. The CDR3 is 16 amino acids. The CDR3 DNA sequence: TGTGCCTGTGACCCAGTTAGTGACGGCAACGCCGATAAACTCATCTTT. Amino acids: CACDPVSDGNADKLIF.

This clone occurred a few times. This probably arose from a read error, given a far larger clone one base away. Other DNA sequences within the sample encode an identical CDR3. This CDR3 is CACDTRGESDKLIF. DNA of the CDR3: TGTGCCTGTGACACCAGGGGGGAAAGCGATAAGCTCATCTTT. J gene calling gave no result, while the V gene is TRDV2; the tabulated D call, TRDD3, remains unverified against the DNA. The CDR3 is 14 amino acids. CDR1 GEAIGNYY and CDR2 EKD come from the germline V gene.

Comments on this clone: This probably arose from a read error, given a far larger clone one base away. Other DNA sequences from this sample encode an identical CDR3 as well. The chain is built from TRDV1 and TRDJ1; a weak D match, TRDD3 (6 bases). The J gene, left out of TCRdb, was set here by checking the DNA against germline. The CDR3 is made up of 16 amino acids. Looked up from germline, CDR1 is TSWWSYY and CDR2 is QGS. The CDR3 loop reads CALGEHRWRGSGKLIF. The CDR3 DNA reads TGTGCTCTCGGGGAACACAGGTGGCGGGGATCAGGGAAACTCATCTTT.

This clone appeared a few times. Translating this DNA gives a protein that differs at residue 5 from the TCRdb one, which belongs to a much larger clone; a read error is likely, and the protein shown is this translation. The chain recombines TRDV1 with TRDJ2; TRDD3 aligns across 9 bases. No J gene is reported in TCRdb; it was inferred here by comparing the DNA with germline. V lost 4 bases to trimming and J lost 3 bases; unmatched junction nucleotides: 27. From germline, CDR1 is TSWWSYY and CDR2 QGS. The CDR3 extends over 23 amino acids. The CDR3 region is CALGGLLSTTPYWGTKMTAQLFF. The CDR3 nucleotides are TGTGCTCTTGGGGGACTCCTATCCACCACTCCGTACTGGGGGACAAAAATGACAGCACAACTCTTCTTT.

Points on this clone: A far larger clone lies a single base away; this is likely a read error. Other DNA sequences from this sample encode an identical CDR3 as well. The J gene is TRDJ3, the V gene TRDV2, with D maybe TRDD2 (6 bases). CDR1 GEAIGNYY and CDR2 EKD come from the germline V gene. There are 21 residues in the CDR3. Written as DNA, the CDR3 is TGCGCCTGTGACACCTTCCATCTGACTGGTGGGTTCGCCTGGGACACCCGACAGATGTTTTTC. This encodes CACDTFHLTGGFAWDTRQMFF.

Note on this clone: The translation of this DNA and the TCRdb protein of a much larger clone differ at residue 2, probably owing to a read error; the protein shown here is translated from the DNA. The chain employs TRDV1 and TRDJ1, with 10 nucleotides matching TRDD3. The J gene comes from matching the DNA to germline here; TCRdb lacks it. The germline V gene encodes CDR1 TSWWSYY and CDR2 QGS. The CDR3 contains 22 residues. The CDR3 DNA is TGTTCTCTTGGGGAACTAGTTCATTACTGGGGGATTTCATACGCGTACACCGATAAACTCATCTTT. Its protein product is CSLGELVHYWGISYAYTDKLIF.

This clone has only a few counts. The V gene is TRDV3, the J gene TRDJ1, with 7 bases identical to TRDD3. TCRdb gives no J gene; it was assigned here by matching the DNA to germline. V shed 4 bases and J 0 bases; nucleotides not matched to a gene: 32. Germline CDR1 TVYSNPD, CDR2 GDNSRS (reference sequence). The CDR3 covers 22 residues. The CDR3 protein is CASPLALRGAGGLLTYTDKLIF. The CDR3 DNA reads TGTGCCTCCCCACTGGCCCTACGAGGAGCTGGGGGGCTCCTAACGTACACCGATAAACTCATCTTT.

This clone has only a few counts. TCRdb lists the protein of a much larger clone for this DNA, which differs at residue 7, so this is likely a read error; the protein given here is translated from the DNA itself. The chain recombines TRDV1 with TRDJ1, with 10 bases that match TRDD3. TCRdb carries no J gene annotation; the J gene was assigned here by matching the DNA with germline. CDR3 length equals 18 residues. The germline gives CDR1 TSWWSYY, CDR2 QGS. V was pared by 5 bases and J by 0 bases, with 12 bases of the junction left unmatched. The CDR3 DNA reads as TGTGCTCTTGGGAGACCTCCAGTACTGGGGGATTACACCGATAAACTCATCTTT. Its protein product is CALGRPPVLGDYTDKLIF.

This clone was counted a few times. The protein in TCRdb stems from a much larger clone and differs at residue 5 from this DNA's translation, likely a read error; here the protein is translated from the DNA. This chain links TRDV1 with TRDJ1, with 8 bases aligning to TRDD3. TCRdb gives no J gene; it was assigned here by matching the DNA to germline. Germline CDR1 reads TSWWSYY; CDR2 reads QGS. This CDR3 region has 26 residues. V was clipped by 4 bases and J by 0 bases; unmatched bases: 37. The CDR3, as DNA: TGTGCTCTTGGGGGACTGGGGAGGGGCCTTCCCACGCCCTGGGGGAGAAACCTGATGTACACCGATAAACTCATCTTT. Translating it yields CALGGLGRGLPTPWGRNLMYTDKLIF.

Details on this clone: A single base is all that separates this from a far larger clone, so a read error is likely. This same CDR3 is encoded by further DNA sequences in the sample. This chain links TRDV1 with TRDJ1; D is undetermined. TCRdb records no J gene; here it was assigned by comparing the DNA to germline. Per the germline V gene, CDR1 is TSWWSYY and CDR2 is QGS. Trimming removed 9 bases at V and 0 bases at J, with 47 bases between. CDR3 size: 25 residues. The CDR3 DNA reads TGTGCTCTCGAGTCCCCGAGGCGACCTCTTTTGAAGACAAACCGACTTACTGTGTACACCGATAAACTCATCTTT. Translated, it gives CALESPRRPLLKTNRLTVYTDKLIF.

This clone was observed a handful of times. A far larger clone is one nucleotide away, so this likely arose from a read error. Other DNA variants within this sample encode the same CDR3. No J gene was assigned, while the V gene was called as TRDV2; TRDD3 was called by the table and not checked on the DNA. Looked up from germline, CDR1 is GEAIGNYY and CDR2 is EKD. This CDR3 contains 24 residues. In nucleotides, the CDR3 is TGTGCCTGTGCCCCCCGCTTCCTACGAAGGGGGGATAGGTTCTTGCCTAAGTACACCGATAAGCTCATCTTT. Its protein product is CACAPRFLRRGDRFLPKYTDKLIF.

With respect to this clone: This likely traces to a read error, being one base from a far larger clone. The sample contains more than one DNA sequence encoding this CDR3. The J gene is TRDJ1, the V gene TRDV1, with D perhaps matching TRDD2 (6 bases). The CDR3 extends over 18 amino acids. The germline V gene encodes CDR1 TSWWSYY and CDR2 QGS. CDR3 protein: CAIGEVFLRPGGLLKLIF. The CDR3 nucleotides are TGTGCTATTGGGGAAGTCTTCCTGCGTCCGGGGGGGCTTCTTAAACTCATCTTT.

This clone was detected ten times or more. This sequence joins TRDV1 and TRDJ1; 10 bases line up with TRDD3. Since TCRdb gives no J gene, matching the DNA to germline was used here to assign it. Germline loops: CDR1 TSWWSYY, CDR2 QGS. J lost 0 bases, V lost 3 bases, and 22 bases had no gene match. The CDR3 contains 22 residues. The CDR3 region is CALGDSLGDIRGGYGYTDKLIF. The CDR3 region has the DNA TGTGCTCTTGGGGATTCGCTGGGGGATATACGAGGGGGGTACGGGTACACCGATAAACTCATCTTT.

There are a few counts of this clone. The protein that TCRdb holds for this DNA derives from a much larger clone and differs from the translated DNA at residue 12, which likely indicates a read error; the protein shown here is translated from the DNA. The chain uses TRDV2 and TRDJ1; TRDD3 matches 13 bases. In the absence of a J gene in TCRdb, the DNA was matched to germline to assign it here. Per the germline V gene, CDR1 is GEAIGNYY and CDR2 is EKD. The CDR3 has 19 residues. The trim removed 2 bases at V and 1 base at J, leaving 12 bases unmatched. CDR3 coding DNA: TGTGCCTGTGACAACCGTTACTGGGGGATACGTAGGTCCACCGATAAACTCATCTTT. This gives the protein CACDNRYWGIRRSTDKLIF.

This clone appeared a few times. TCRdb shows a much larger clone's protein in place of this DNA's translation, and the two differ at residue 7, likely through a read error; the protein shown is translated from the DNA. The chain carries TRDV2 and TRDJ1; a weak D match, TRDD3 (6 bases). No J gene was available from TCRdb, and it was assigned here by a germline match of the DNA. Germline CDR1 and CDR2: GEAIGNYY and EKD. V was pared by 0 bases and J by 0 bases, with 19 bases between. The CDR3 contains 18 residues. The CDR3 coding sequence is TGTGCCTGTGACACCGTAAGGCAAGGGGGAAAGTACACCGATAAACTCATCTTT. Translating it yields CACDTVRQGGKYTDKLIF.

This clone was seen a few times. A read error is likely here: a far larger clone is one base away. Different DNA sequences within this sample yield the same CDR3. This chain joins TRDV3 and TRDJ1; D unresolved. TCRdb carries no J gene annotation; the J gene was assigned here by matching the DNA with germline. This CDR3 has 15 residues. The germline V gene has CDR1 TVYSNPD and CDR2 GDNSRS (reference sequence). CDR3 coding DNA: TGTGCTCACTACGATGGGTGGAGGAGAACCGATAAACTCATCTTT. This translates into CAHYDGWRRTDKLIF.

This clone was seen more than once but under ten times. It is likely a read error: a sequence one base away is far more abundant. Other DNA sequences within the sample encode an identical CDR3. V and J are TRDV2 and TRDJ3; 9 bases are shared with TRDD3. The CDR3 extends over 19 amino acids. CDR1 GEAIGNYY and CDR2 EKD come from the germline V gene. CDR3 sequence: CACDTLVGDSPWDTRQMFF. CDR3 DNA: TGTGCTTGTGACACCCTAGTGGGGGATAGTCCCTGGGACACCCGACAGATGTTTTTC.

As regards this clone: TCRdb records a much larger clone's protein for this DNA, with a difference at residue 5 that likely arises from a read error; the protein given is the translation of the DNA. This chain uses TRDV2 with TRDJ1; 9 bases are a match to TRDD3. TCRdb gives no J gene; it was assigned here by matching the DNA to germline. Trimming cost V 3 bases and J 0 bases; bases outside gene matches: 7. Germline lookup yields CDR1 GEAIGNYY and CDR2 EKD. The CDR3 is 16 amino acids. The CDR3 loop reads CACDAGTGGNTDKLIF. The CDR3 DNA sequence: TGTGCCTGTGACGCCGGGACTGGGGGAAACACCGATAAACTCATCTTT.

This clone was detected many times. This sequence is one base from a far larger clone and is likely a read error. Other DNA sequences from this sample encode an identical CDR3 as well. The chain is built from TRDV2 and TRDJ3, with 7 bases that match TRDD3. Because TCRdb records no J gene, it was assigned here through a match of the DNA to germline. V shed 3 bases and J 4 bases; nucleotides not matched to a gene: 5. There are 16 residues in the CDR3. Germline CDR1 GEAIGNYY, CDR2 EKD. The CDR3 DNA sequence: TGTGCCTGTGACTGGGGGAGCTCTTGGGACACCCGACAGATGTTTTTC. Protein product: CACDWGSSWDTRQMFF.

This clone has only a few counts. This likely traces to a read error, being one base from a far larger clone. The same CDR3 also results from other DNA sequences found in this sample. The chain links TRDV1 to TRDJ1; the match to TRDD3 covers 11 bases. TCRdb carries no J gene annotation; the J gene was assigned here by matching the DNA with germline. V trimming: 0 bases; J trimming: 0 bases; junction bases outside the gene matches: 24. CDR1 and CDR2 (germline): TSWWSYY, QGS. The CDR3 extends over 24 amino acids. Here the CDR3 reads CALGELVLISGSGGYEGYTDKLIF. CDR3 coding DNA: TGTGCTCTTGGGGAACTTGTATTAATTTCAGGGAGTGGGGGATACGAAGGGTACACCGATAAACTCATCTTT.

Many counts were recorded for this clone. This likely stems from a read error, as it lies one base from a far larger clone. The same CDR3 can be traced to other DNA sequences in this sample. This chain uses TRDV1 with TRDJ1, with 10 bases aligning to TRDD3. In germline, CDR1 is TSWWSYY, CDR2 QGS. The CDR3 is 18 amino acids. V trimming: 0 bases; J trimming: 2 bases; junction bases outside the gene matches: 9. CDR3 region: CALGELSVMGDTTDKLIF. The CDR3 coding sequence is TGTGCTCTTGGGGAACTTTCGGTCATGGGGGATACAACCGATAAACTCATCTTT.

To note about this clone: The protein in TCRdb stems from a much larger clone and differs at residue 12 from this DNA's translation, likely a read error; here the protein is translated from the DNA. V and J are TRDV3 and TRDJ1, with 8 bases that match TRDD3. Per germline, CDR1 TVYSNPD and CDR2 GDNSRS (reference sequence). V lost 1 base to trimming and J lost 7 bases; unmatched junction nucleotides: 29. The CDR3 spans 20 residues. This CDR3 is CAFTKPLRRYGAGIQGKLIF. CDR3 sequence (DNA): TGTGCCTTTACTAAACCGCTACGGCGTTACGGCGCGGGGATACAGGGTAAACTCATCTTT. Supplemented by reference TRDV3 and TRDJ1, the full variable domain reads CDKVTQSSPDQTVASGSEVVLLCTYDTVYSNPDLFWYRIRPDYSFQFVFYGDNSRSEGADFTQGRFSVKHILTQKAFHLVISPVRTEDSATYYCAFTKPLRRYGAGIQGKLIFGKGTRVTVEP.

This clone came up once. The chain recombines TRDV2 with TRDJ1; TRDD2 or TRDD3 may be the D gene (9 bases each). The J gene, left out of TCRdb, was set here by checking the DNA against germline. The germline gives CDR1 GEAIGNYY, CDR2 EKD. CDR3 length: 24 residues. Trimming shortened V by 0 bases and J by 0 bases, and 37 bases separated the two germline ends. CDR3 nucleotide sequence: TGTGCCTGTGACACCTCCTTCCTTCCTACCTCGCGCTGGGGGATGTACCTGTACACCGATAAACTCATCTTT. Translated, it gives CACDTSFLPTSRWGMYLYTDKLIF.

Note on this clone: TCRdb attributes to this sequence the protein of a much larger clone, which differs from the DNA translation at residue 25; a read error is likely, and the protein displayed is translated from the DNA. The J segment was not called; the V segment is TRDV1; the table names TRDD3, a call not compared with the DNA. The germline V gene has CDR1 TSWWSYY and CDR2 QGS. The CDR3 has 26 residues. The chain's CDR3 is CALGELLGLPTTGVLGVTYLTDKLTF. In nucleotides, the CDR3 is TGTGCTCTTGGGGAACTTCTTGGCCTTCCTACAACGGGGGTACTGGGGGTCACCTACCTGACCGATAAACTCACCTTT.

This clone has only a few counts. A far larger clone is a single base away, which makes a read error likely. This sample includes further DNA sequences coding for the same CDR3. This chain connects TRDV2 to TRDJ1, with a tentative D call TRDD3 (5 bases). The CDR3 sequence is 16 residues long. The germline V gene encodes CDR1 GEAIGNYY and CDR2 EKD. The CDR3, as DNA: TGTGCCTGTGAAACTATGGGGTCCCGGTCATCCGATAAACTCATCTTC. This sequence encodes CACETMGSRSSDKLIF.

This clone was seen a handful of times. A read error likely explains why the TCRdb protein, taken from a much larger clone, differs from this DNA's translation at residue 8; the protein shown is translated from the DNA. The chain recombines TRDV1 with TRDJ1; 9 bases align to TRDD3. V was pared by 0 bases and J by 1 base, with 21 bases of the junction left unmatched. Germline-derived CDR1 and CDR2 are TSWWSYY and QGS. This CDR3 comprises 22 residues. DNA of the CDR3: TGTGCTCTTGGGGAACTTTACGGTTGGTGGTTGGGGGATAACTCGGCCACCGATAAACTCATCTTT. Protein sequence: CALGELYGWWLGDNSATDKLIF.

With respect to this clone: This likely traces to a read error, being one base from a far larger clone. The sample carries other DNA sequences with the same CDR3. The rearrangement links TRDV1 to TRDJ1, with 8 bases matching TRDD2. V gave up 0 bases and J gave up 5 bases; unmatched junction bases: 17. The CDR3 contains 19 residues. Per germline, CDR1 TSWWSYY and CDR2 QGS. For the CDR3, the DNA is TGTGCTCTTGGGGAACTAGGCTTCCTACGAACCCCTGGTATGGATAAACTCATCTTT. Translation gives CALGELGFLRTPGMDKLIF.